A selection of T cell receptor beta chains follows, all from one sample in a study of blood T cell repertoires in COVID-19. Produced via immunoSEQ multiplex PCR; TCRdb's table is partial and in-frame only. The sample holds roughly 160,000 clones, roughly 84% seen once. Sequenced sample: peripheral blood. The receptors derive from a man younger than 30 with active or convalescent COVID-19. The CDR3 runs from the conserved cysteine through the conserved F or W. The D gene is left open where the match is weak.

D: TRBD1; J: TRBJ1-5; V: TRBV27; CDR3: CASSLRGGLNQPQHF
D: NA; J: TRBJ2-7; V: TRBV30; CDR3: CAWSARGYEQYF
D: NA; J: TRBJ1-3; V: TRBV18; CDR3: CASSPGKFSGNTIYF
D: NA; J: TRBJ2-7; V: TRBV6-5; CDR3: CASSWGLSYEQYF
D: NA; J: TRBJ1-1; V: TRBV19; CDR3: CASSPVQRGYEAFF
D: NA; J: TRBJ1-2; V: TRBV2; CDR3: CASRRPTAGYTF
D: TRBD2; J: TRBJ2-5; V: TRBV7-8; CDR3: CASSLERLAGGRQTQYF
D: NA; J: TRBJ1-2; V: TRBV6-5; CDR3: CASSYKTGFNYGYTF
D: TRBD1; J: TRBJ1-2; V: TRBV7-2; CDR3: CASSLEGTGGLGYTF
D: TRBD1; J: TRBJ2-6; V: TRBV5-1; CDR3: CASSSRDREFGANVLTF
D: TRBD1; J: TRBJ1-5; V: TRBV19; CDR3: CASRIGQGNQPQHF
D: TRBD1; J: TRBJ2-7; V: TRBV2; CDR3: CASTWTGKQYEQYF
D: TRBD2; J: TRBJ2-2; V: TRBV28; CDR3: CASSVSGRGNTGELFF
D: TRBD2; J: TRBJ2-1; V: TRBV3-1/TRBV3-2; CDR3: CASSQDRWGLAGGNEQFF
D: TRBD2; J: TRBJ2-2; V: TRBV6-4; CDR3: CASSGTSGNTGELFF
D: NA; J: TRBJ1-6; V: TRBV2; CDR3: CASRLGLNNSPLHF
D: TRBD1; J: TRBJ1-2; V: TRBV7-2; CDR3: CASSPRTGGIYGYTF
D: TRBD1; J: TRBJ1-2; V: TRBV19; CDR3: CASSMGQGTIGYTF